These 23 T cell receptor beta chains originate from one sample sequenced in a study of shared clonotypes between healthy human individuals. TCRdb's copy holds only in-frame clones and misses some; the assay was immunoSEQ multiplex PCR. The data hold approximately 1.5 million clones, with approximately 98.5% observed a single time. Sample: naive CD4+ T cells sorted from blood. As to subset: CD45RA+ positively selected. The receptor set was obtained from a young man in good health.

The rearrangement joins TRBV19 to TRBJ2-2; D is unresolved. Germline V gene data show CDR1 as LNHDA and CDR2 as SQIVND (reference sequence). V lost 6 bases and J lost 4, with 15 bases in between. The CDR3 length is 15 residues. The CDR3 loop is CASRSRTEITGELFF. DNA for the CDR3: TGTGCCAGTAGGTCACGAACAGAAATCACCGGGGAGCTGTTTTTT.

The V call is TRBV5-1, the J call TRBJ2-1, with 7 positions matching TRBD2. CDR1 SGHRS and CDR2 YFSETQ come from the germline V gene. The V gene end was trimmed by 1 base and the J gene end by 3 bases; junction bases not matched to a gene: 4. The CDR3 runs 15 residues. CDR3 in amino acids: CASSLLADIYNEQFF. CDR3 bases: TGCGCCAGCAGCTTGCTAGCGGATATCTACAATGAGCAGTTCTTC.

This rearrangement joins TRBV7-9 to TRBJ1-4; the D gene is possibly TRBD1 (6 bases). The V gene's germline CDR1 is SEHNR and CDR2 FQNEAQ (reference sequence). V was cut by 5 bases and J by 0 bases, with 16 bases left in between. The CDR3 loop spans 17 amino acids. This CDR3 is CASSLDRNFATNEKLFF. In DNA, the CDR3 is TGTGCCAGCAGCCTAGACAGGAATTTCGCAACTAATGAAAAACTGTTTTTT.

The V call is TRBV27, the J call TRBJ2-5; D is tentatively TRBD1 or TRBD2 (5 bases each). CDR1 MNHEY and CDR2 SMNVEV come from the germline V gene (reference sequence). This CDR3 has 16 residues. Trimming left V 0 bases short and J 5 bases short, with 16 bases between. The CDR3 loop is CASSLSGPGTVETQYF. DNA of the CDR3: TGTGCCAGCAGTTTATCGGGCCCCGGGACCGTGGAGACCCAGTACTTC.

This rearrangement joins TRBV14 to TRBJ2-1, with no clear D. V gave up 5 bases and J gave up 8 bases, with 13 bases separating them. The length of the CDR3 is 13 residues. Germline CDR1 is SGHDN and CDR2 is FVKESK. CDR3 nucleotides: TGTGCCAGCAGCTTCGACGGCCGGGATGAGCAGTTCTTC. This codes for CASSFDGRDEQFF.

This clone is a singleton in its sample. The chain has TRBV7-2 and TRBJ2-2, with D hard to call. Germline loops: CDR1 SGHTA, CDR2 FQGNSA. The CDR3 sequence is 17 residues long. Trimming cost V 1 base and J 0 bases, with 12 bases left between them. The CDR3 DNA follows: TGTGCCAGCAGCTTAGTCGTAGGGCTACCGAACACCGGGGAGCTGTTTTTT. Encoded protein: CASSLVVGLPNTGELFF.

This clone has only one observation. The CDR3 region is CASSIAYRPTDTQYF. The CDR3, as DNA: TGTGCCAGTAGTATAGCCTACCGTCCGACAGATACGCAGTATTTT. The chain carries TRBV19 and TRBJ2-3; no clear D. This CDR3 is 15 amino acids long. Germline V gives CDR1 LNHDA, CDR2 SQIVND (reference sequence). V was trimmed by 1 base and J by 3 bases, leaving 11 bases between them.

The CDR3 spells CASSKGGSTDTQYF. Written as DNA, the CDR3 is TGTGCCAGCAGTAAAGGGGGTAGCACAGATACGCAGTATTTT. The V gene is TRBV11-2, the J gene TRBJ2-3; D possibly corresponds to TRBD1 (6 bases). V was trimmed by 6 bases and J by 0 bases, leaving 10 bases between them. From germline, CDR1 is SGHAT and CDR2 FQNNGV. This CDR3 is 14 amino acids long.

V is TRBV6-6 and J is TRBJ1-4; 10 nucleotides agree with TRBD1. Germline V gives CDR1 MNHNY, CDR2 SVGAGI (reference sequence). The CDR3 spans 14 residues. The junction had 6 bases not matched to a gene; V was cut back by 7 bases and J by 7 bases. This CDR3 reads CASMLTGGIEKLFF. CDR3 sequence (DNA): TGTGCCAGCATGTTGACAGGGGGCATTGAAAAACTGTTTTTT.

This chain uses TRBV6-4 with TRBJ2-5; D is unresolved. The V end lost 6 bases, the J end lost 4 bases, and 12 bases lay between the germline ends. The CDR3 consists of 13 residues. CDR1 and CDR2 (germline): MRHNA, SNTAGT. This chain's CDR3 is CASSQRSGETQYF. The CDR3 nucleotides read TGTGCCAGCAGCCAAAGGTCTGGAGAGACCCAGTACTTC.

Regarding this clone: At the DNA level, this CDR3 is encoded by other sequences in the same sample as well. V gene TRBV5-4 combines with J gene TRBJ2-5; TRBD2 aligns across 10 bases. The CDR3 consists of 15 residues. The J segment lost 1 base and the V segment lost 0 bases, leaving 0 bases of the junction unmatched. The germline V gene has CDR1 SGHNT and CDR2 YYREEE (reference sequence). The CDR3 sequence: CASSLGLAGQETQYF. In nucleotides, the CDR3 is TGTGCCAGCAGCTTGGGACTAGCGGGCCAAGAGACCCAGTACTTC.

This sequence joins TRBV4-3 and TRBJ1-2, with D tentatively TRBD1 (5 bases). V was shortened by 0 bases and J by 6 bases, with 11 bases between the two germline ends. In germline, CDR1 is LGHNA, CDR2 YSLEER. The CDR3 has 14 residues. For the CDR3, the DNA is TGCGCCAGCAGCCAAGATCGGGGGAGAGATGGCTACACCTTC. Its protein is CASSQDRGRDGYTF.

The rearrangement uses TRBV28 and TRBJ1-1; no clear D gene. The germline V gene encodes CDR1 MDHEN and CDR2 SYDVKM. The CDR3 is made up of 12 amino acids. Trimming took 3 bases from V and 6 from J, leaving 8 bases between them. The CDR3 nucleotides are TGTGCCAGCAGTTTGATCCTGTCTGAAGCTTTCTTT. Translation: CASSLILSEAFF.

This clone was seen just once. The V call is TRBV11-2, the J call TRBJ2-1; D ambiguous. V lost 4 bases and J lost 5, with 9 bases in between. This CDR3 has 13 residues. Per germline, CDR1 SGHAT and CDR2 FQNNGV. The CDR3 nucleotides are TGTGCCAGCAGCTCCGGTACCCACAATGAGCAGTTCTTC. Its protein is CASSSGTHNEQFF.

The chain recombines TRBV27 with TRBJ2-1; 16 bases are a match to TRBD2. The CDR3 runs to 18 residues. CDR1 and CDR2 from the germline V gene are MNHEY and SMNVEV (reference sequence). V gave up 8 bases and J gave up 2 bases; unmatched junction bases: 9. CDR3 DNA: TGTGCCAGCGCTTTCGGGACTAGCGGGAGGGTCCCCTACAATGAGCAGTTCTTC. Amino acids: CASAFGTSGRVPYNEQFF.

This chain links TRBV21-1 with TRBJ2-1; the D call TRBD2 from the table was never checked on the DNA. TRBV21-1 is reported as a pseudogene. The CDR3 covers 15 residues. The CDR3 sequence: CASSKGLAEGDEQFF. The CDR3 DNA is TGTGCCAGCAGCAAAGGGCTAGCGGAGGGAGATGAGCAGTTCTTC.

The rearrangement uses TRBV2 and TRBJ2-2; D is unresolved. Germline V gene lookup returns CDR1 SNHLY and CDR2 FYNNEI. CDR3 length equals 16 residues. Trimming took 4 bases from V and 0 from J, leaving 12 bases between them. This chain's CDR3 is CASSVERASNTGELFF. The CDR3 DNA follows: TGTGCCAGCAGTGTGGAGAGAGCTTCGAACACCGGGGAGCTGTTTTTT.

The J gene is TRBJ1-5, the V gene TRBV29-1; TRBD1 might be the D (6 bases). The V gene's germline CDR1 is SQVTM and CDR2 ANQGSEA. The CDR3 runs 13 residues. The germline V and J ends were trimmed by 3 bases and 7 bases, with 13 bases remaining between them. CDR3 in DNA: TGCAGCGTTGATCCTGGGGGCGAACAGCCCCAGCATTTT. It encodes CSVDPGGEQPQHF. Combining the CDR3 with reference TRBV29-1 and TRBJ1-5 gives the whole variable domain SAVISQKPSRDICQRGTSLTIQCQVDSQVTMMFWYRQQPGQSLTLIATANQGSEATYESGFVIDKFPISRPNLTFSTLTVSNMSPEDSSIYLCSVDPGGEQPQHFGDGTRLSIL.

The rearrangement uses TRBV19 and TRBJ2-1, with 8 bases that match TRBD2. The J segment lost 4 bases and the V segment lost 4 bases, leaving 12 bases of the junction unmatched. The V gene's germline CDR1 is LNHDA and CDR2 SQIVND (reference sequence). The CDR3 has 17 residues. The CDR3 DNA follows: TGTGCCAGTAGTAGAAGAGCGTTAGCGGGACTTTACAATGAGCAGTTCTTC. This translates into CASSRRALAGLYNEQFF.

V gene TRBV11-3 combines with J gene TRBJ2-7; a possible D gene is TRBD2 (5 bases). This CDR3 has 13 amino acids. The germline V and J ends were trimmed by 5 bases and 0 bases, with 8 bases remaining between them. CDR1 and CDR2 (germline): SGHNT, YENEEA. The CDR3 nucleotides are TGTGCCAGCAGCCCCCGGGGCTCCTACGAGCAGTACTTC. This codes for CASSPRGSYEQYF.

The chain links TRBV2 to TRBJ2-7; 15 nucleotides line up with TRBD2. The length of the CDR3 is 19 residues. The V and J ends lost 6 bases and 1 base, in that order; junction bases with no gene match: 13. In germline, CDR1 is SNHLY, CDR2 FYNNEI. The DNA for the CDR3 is TGTGCCAGCAGAGACTGGGGACTAGCGGGAGGCTATACGTCCTACGAGCAGTACTTC. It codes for CASRDWGLAGGYTSYEQYF.

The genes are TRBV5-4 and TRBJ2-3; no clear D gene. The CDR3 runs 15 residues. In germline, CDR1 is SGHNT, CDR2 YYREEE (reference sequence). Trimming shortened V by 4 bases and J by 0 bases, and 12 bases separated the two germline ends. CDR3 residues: CASSTRRGSTDTQYF. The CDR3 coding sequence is TGTGCCAGCAGCACCAGGAGAGGCAGCACAGATACGCAGTATTTT.

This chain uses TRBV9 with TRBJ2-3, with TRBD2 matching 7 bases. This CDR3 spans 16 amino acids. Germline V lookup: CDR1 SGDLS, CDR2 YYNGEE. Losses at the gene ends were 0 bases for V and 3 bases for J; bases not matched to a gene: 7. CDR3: CASSVGAGKATDTQYF. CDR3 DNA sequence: TGTGCCAGCAGCGTAGGAGCGGGAAAAGCGACAGATACGCAGTATTTT.